This TCR beta chain was sequenced for a study of cytomegalovirus exposure and HLA in healthy donors. With respect to this clone: No antigen is known for it.

The study, taken as a whole, reports: CMV serostatus was the only recorded immune exposure for donors.

A multiplex PCR was run with 60 Vbeta primers and 13 Jbeta primers. Per the original methods: It was a later analysis that counted tens of millions of unique TCR beta chains, of which 9 million to 13 million were shared. Here immunoSEQ multiplex PCR was the method, and the copy in TCRdb shows in-frame clones only, minus some. For V, J and clone size, that table is used; D and trimming come from the DNA. The table includes about 140,000 clones, 75% to 80% detected once. From germline, CDR1 is MNHEY and CDR2 SVGAGI. The length of the CDR3 is 14 residues. Unmatched junction bases numbered 5, after V lost 5 bases and J lost 2 bases.

This chain connects TRBV6-5 to TRBJ2-7; 8 bases agree with TRBD1. Sequenced input: PBMCs. The TCR comes from a female donor in good health and CMV-seronegative. CDR3 region: CASSTGQVTYEQYF. In DNA form, the CDR3 reads TGTGCCAGCAGTACGGGACAGGTTACCTACGAGCAGTACTTC.